This T cell receptor beta chain was obtained from a study of a mutant IDH1 vaccine in newly diagnosed glioma. Note on this clone: Its antigen is not known.

The CDR3 is 17 residues long. Germline trimming cut 8 bases from V and 1 base from J; bases unmatched to any gene: 16. From germline, CDR1 is SGHNT and CDR2 YYREEE (reference sequence). Time point denoted: week 11, during vaccination. Doses consisted of 300 ug of mutant IDH1 20-mer peptide each, paired with topical imiquimod. The table came from immunoSEQ multiplex PCR; TCRdb's copy has only in-frame clones and leaves some out. The sample includes around 60,000 clones, 84% of them seen just once. Sequences were derived from PBMCs, sampled from a glioma patient whose treatment included an IDH1 peptide vaccine. The receptor comes from a woman in her forties or fifties with glioma. The chain links TRBV5-4 to TRBJ1-2; 8 bases match TRBD1. CDR3 region: CASQPNPGTGINYGYTF. The CDR3 coding sequence is TGTGCCAGTCAGCCTAATCCCGGGACAGGTATTAACTATGGCTACACCTTC.